This TCR beta chain was sequenced during a study of shared clonotypes between healthy human individuals. The CDR3 has 13 amino acids. Germline assignment: CDR1 GTSNPN and CDR2 SVGIG (reference sequence). Trimming shortened V by 0 bases and J by 8 bases, and 13 bases separated the two germline ends. The assay was immunoSEQ multiplex PCR, and TCRdb's table has in-frame clones only and misses some. This table holds about 2,500,000 clones, more than 80% found once. Negatively enriched CD4+ T cells were divided by CD45RA into naive and memory. This clonotype originated in a man younger than 30 in good health. Sequencing used naive CD4+ T cells sorted from blood. The sample's subset: CD45RA+ positively selected. J is TRBJ1-2 and V is TRBV30; TRBD1 is a possible D gene (6 bases). The CDR3 loop is CAWSVPGGRGYTF. The CDR3 bases are TGTGCCTGGAGTGTACCGGGGGGCAGGGGCTACACCTTC.